This passage covers 18 T cell receptor beta chains from one sample sequenced in a study of T cell responses to AZD1222 COVID-19 vaccine. The protocol was immunoSEQ multiplex PCR, while the TCRdb copy is restricted to in-frame clones and leaves out a portion. The sample includes about 180,000 clones, approximately 86% seen only once; the top ten take 2.6%. Sequences were derived from peripheral blood, sampled on day 0 of AZD1222 vaccination. Source of these receptors: an adult in good health.

This clone showed up just once. The chain couples TRBV19 to TRBJ2-3, with D possibly being TRBD1 (6 bases). Germline V gene lookup returns CDR1 LNHDA and CDR2 SQIVND (reference sequence). The CDR3 is made up of 13 amino acids. Trimming removed 8 bases at V and 2 bases at J, with 11 bases between. The CDR3 coding sequence is TGTGCCAGTGTCGGACAGAACACAGATACGCAGTATTTT. Translated: CASVGQNTDTQYF.

This clone appeared once. The V call is TRBV13, the J call TRBJ2-6; D is perhaps TRBD1 (5 bases). Per germline, CDR1 PRHDT and CDR2 FYEKMQ (reference sequence). The CDR3 length is 15 residues. Trimming cost V 3 bases and J 0 bases, with 6 bases left between them. The DNA for the CDR3 is TGTGCCAGCAGCTTCAGGGTCTCTGGGGCCAACGTCCTGACTTTC. This encodes CASSFRVSGANVLTF.

This chain joins TRBV6-5 and TRBJ1-2; 9 bases are shared with TRBD1. The V and J ends lost 5 bases and 4 bases, in that order; junction bases with no gene match: 8. Germline CDR1 reads MNHEY; CDR2 reads SVGAGI. The CDR3 loop spans 15 amino acids. CDR3 bases: TGTGCCAGCAGTCAACCGGGACAGGGAACCTATGGCTACACCTTC. It yields the protein CASSQPGQGTYGYTF.

The chain uses TRBV5-6 and TRBJ2-7, with TRBD1 identical over 9 bases. CDR3 length equals 14 residues. V was pared by 6 bases and J by 4 bases, with 8 bases of the junction left unmatched. The germline V gene encodes CDR1 SGHDT and CDR2 YYEEEE. CDR3 region: CASTRDRVTYEQYF. In DNA form, the CDR3 reads TGTGCCAGCACTCGGGACAGGGTCACGTACGAGCAGTACTTC.

This chain links TRBV11-2 with TRBJ1-2; D might be TRBD1 (5 bases). Germline-derived CDR1 and CDR2 are SGHAT and FQNNGV. V lost 5 bases and J lost 3, with 10 bases in between. The CDR3 length is 13 residues. CDR3 region: CASSPWGDYGYTF. The CDR3 coding sequence is TGTGCCAGCAGCCCCTGGGGCGACTATGGCTACACCTTC.

The CDR3 DNA is TGTGCCAGCAGTTATTACGGGGGGCCCTACGAGCAGTACTTC. Its translation is CASSYYGGPYEQYF. The V call is TRBV6-5, the J call TRBJ2-7; D is possibly TRBD2 (7 bases). V was pared by 3 bases and J by 2 bases, with 11 bases between. Germline V gene data show CDR1 as MNHEY and CDR2 as SVGAGI. The CDR3 runs to 14 residues.

In this sample, this clone turned up once. The rearrangement uses TRBV6-5 and TRBJ1-1, with D uncertain. Germline CDR1 MNHEY, CDR2 SVGAGI. This CDR3 region has 11 residues. V lost 10 bases to trimming and J lost 2 bases, with 8 bases between them. The CDR3 coding sequence is TGTGCCACCCACAGTAACACTGAAGCTTTCTTT. Its protein product is CATHSNTEAFF.

The chain has TRBV30 and TRBJ2-1; TRBD1 or TRBD2 may be the D gene (5 bases each). There are 15 residues in the CDR3. Germline V gene sequence: CDR1 GTSNPN, CDR2 SVGIG (reference sequence). V lost 0 bases and J lost 7, with 16 bases in between. DNA of the CDR3: TGTGCCTGGAGTGTGGGACCCACAATGGGGAATGAGCAGTTCTTC. Translation: CAWSVGPTMGNEQFF.

The chain's CDR3 is CASSPSGGDYNEQFF. CDR3 nucleotide sequence: TGTGCCAGCTCACCCAGCGGGGGGGACTACAATGAGCAGTTCTTC. The chain uses TRBV11-3 and TRBJ2-1; 10 nucleotides align to TRBD2. The CDR3 loop spans 15 amino acids. Germline V gives CDR1 SGHNT, CDR2 YENEEA. V was pared by 8 bases and J by 3 bases, with 7 bases of the junction left unmatched.

The chain is built from TRBV5-1 and TRBJ1-2; 7 positions agree with TRBD1. Germline V CDR1 and CDR2: SGHRS, YFSETQ. V shed 4 bases, J shed 8 bases, and the junction held 5 bases outside the gene matches. The CDR3 has 12 amino acids. This CDR3 is CASSTDRFGYTF. As DNA, the CDR3 is TGCGCCAGCAGCACGGACAGGTTCGGCTACACCTTC.

The chain has TRBV30 and TRBJ2-5, with D unresolved. The germline V gene encodes CDR1 GTSNPN and CDR2 SVGIG (reference sequence). V was cut by 0 bases and J by 1 base, with 12 bases left in between. This CDR3 comprises 15 residues. The CDR3 loop reads CAWSVLRGIQETQYF. The DNA of the CDR3 is TGTGCCTGGAGTGTACTGAGAGGTATCCAAGAGACCCAGTACTTC.

The chain has TRBV24-1 and TRBJ1-2, with 9 bases fitting TRBD1. Germline V gene sequence: CDR1 KGHDR, CDR2 SFDVKD. This CDR3 contains 15 residues. V trimming: 4 bases; J trimming: 4 bases; junction bases outside the gene matches: 6. The CDR3 bases are TGTGCCACCAGTGACCGGACAGGGGAGCTCTATGGCTACACCTTC. Translation: CATSDRTGELYGYTF.

This chain uses TRBV4-1 with TRBJ1-2; D is unresolved. This CDR3 region has 13 residues. The ends were cut back, 1 base at V and 9 bases at J, with 12 bases in the middle. The germline V gene encodes CDR1 MGHRA and CDR2 YSYEKL. CDR3 DNA: TGCGCCAGCAGCCAAGGGCTAGGAGAAAGCTACACCTTC. This gives the protein CASSQGLGESYTF.

The table lists this clone with a count of one. The chain combines TRBV5-1 with TRBJ1-6; D is ambiguous. Between the trimmed V and J ends, which lost 0 bases and 7 bases, there was a span of 11 bases. Germline CDR1 SGHRS, CDR2 YFSETQ. This CDR3 spans 15 amino acids. The CDR3 DNA sequence: TGCGCCAGCAGCTTGGGGCCCCGGGTAAATTCACCCCTCCACTTT. It specifies CASSLGPRVNSPLHF.

The chain couples TRBV6-5 to TRBJ1-6; no firm D call. Germline lookup yields CDR1 MNHEY and CDR2 SVGAGI. Trimming took 7 bases from V and 9 from J, leaving 13 bases between them. This CDR3 contains 13 residues. Written as DNA, the CDR3 is TGTGCCAGCACCTTTCAACGCTTTTCACCCCTCCACTTT. Its protein product is CASTFQRFSPLHF.

The CDR3 coding sequence is TGTGCCAGCAGTCGGAGGGGGCCGTTGATAGATACGCAGTATTTT. Its translation is CASSRRGPLIDTQYF. V is TRBV27 and J is TRBJ2-3; D possibly corresponds to TRBD1 (7 bases). V lost 5 bases to trimming and J lost 5 bases, with 17 bases between them. This CDR3 has 15 amino acids. In germline, CDR1 is MNHEY, CDR2 SMNVEV (reference sequence).

The chain uses TRBV19 and TRBJ1-1; D unresolved. V was shortened by 3 bases and J by 1 base, with 3 bases between the two germline ends. The CDR3 is 12 residues long. Germline CDR1 and CDR2: LNHDA and SQIVND (reference sequence). The CDR3 bases are TGTGCCAGTAGTATCACGAACACTGAAGCTTTCTTT. It yields the protein CASSITNTEAFF.

The chain joins TRBV7-9 to TRBJ1-6; maybe TRBD1 (6 bases). The CDR3 has 16 amino acids. V dropped 3 bases and J dropped 4 bases, with 13 bases sitting between them. Germline V gives CDR1 SEHNR, CDR2 FQNEAQ (reference sequence). The chain's CDR3 is CASSFSGGRYNSPLHF. CDR3 sequence (DNA): TGTGCCAGCAGCTTCTCGGGGGGCAGGTATAATTCACCCCTCCACTTT.